The source of this TCR beta chain is a study of blood T cell repertoires in COVID-19 (dated by TCRdb to 2018 to 2021). The study in broad terms: The collaborator samples originated in the United States, Italy and Spain and spanned the acute and convalescent phases of COVID-19. The material from the prospective study consisted of cDNA or gDNA derived from T cells, B-cell-depleted T cells, or PBMCs. Subjects who had been exposed to COVID-19, were actively infected with it, or had recovered from it provided the deeply sampled blood TCRbeta repertoires that made up the dataset. The repertoires were released in a freely available public database intended as a resource for research on the immune response to SARS-CoV-2. The samples were drawn from two sources: the first 160 participants of the ongoing ImmuneRACE study, and 1,200 or so subjects contributed by 6 global collaborators. The sample metadata nearly always contained a de-identified subject ID, COVID-19 status, age in years and sex. Where available, HLA class I and class II types were taken from metadata supplied by the sample provider and were not determined by assay-based typing.

TCRbeta CDR3 regions were amplified from genomic DNA using the immunoSEQ Assay, a bias-controlled multiplex PCR. The original pipeline was this. The number of nucleated cells in each sample was estimated by amplification of reference gene primers within the assay. To quantify the absolute abundance of each unique TCRbeta CDR3 rearrangement, sequence reads were collapsed and filtered. Productive Simpson clonality was computed per sample as the square root of Simpson's diversity index over productive rearrangements. TCRdb stores this immuneACCESS table with in-frame sequences only. Part of the clones is absent; in the studies checked, under half of the shortfall reflects unresolved V genes, and no reason is known for the rest. D and trimming were read from the DNA, whereas the V and J calls and clone size are those reported in that table. This sample lists about 320,000 clones; 88% were detected once. Roughly 1.7% of the sample goes to the ten largest clones.

The paper's findings and limits, for the study overall: The amount of clinical and demographic metadata varied by source and participant and was provided uncurated.

The CDR3 has 17 amino acids, counting the end cysteine and phenylalanine. The entry retains the CDR3 DNA only, 51 bases that are in frame from base 1. From a lookup of the germline V gene (reference sequence), CDR1 and CDR2 are SEHNR and FQNEAQ. V drops 5 bases and J drops 4 bases, leaving 23 bases in between. As concerns this clone: Its binding antigen is unknown. One base away there is no much larger clone; base qualities are not given.

In Seattle, one collaborating source enrolled patients while the infection was active and tracked those patients longitudinally over the course of disease. The collaborating institutions used their own protocols to collect whole blood in K2EDTA tubes. Collaborator samples were shipped for TCRbeta analysis as frozen whole blood, isolated PBMCs, or DNA extracted from either sample type. Sequencing was performed on peripheral blood. This receptor chain uses TRBV7-9 and TRBJ1-2, with a weak D call of TRBD1 (6 bases match). The TCR was taken from a woman aged 30 to 39 with COVID-19, enrolled during active disease. The CDR3 is CASSPFAGAGIGYGYTF. The nucleotides read TGTGCCAGCAGCCCATTTGCAGGGGCCGGGATTGGCTATGGCTACACCTTC.